This T cell receptor (beta chain) was captured in a study of cytomegalovirus exposure and HLA in healthy donors. Study-wide points: It was reported in a later analysis that an Asian-associated ancestry cluster showed fewer N-insertions than the roughly 660-donor mean. An analysis was carried out at a later point. It showed that HLA-associated TCR beta chains were more clonally expanded than equally common non-associated chains.

On this clone: Its antigen is still unknown.

PCR used 60 Vbeta primers and 13 Jbeta primers. Some clones are missing from TCRdb's copy, which holds only in-frame ones; the method was immunoSEQ multiplex PCR. The table records approximately 45,000 clones, about 78% of them present only once. This receptor was taken from a woman aged 25 to 45 in good health and CMV-seronegative. What was sequenced was PBMCs.

CDR3: CASSVGGLAGETQYF. The CDR3 region has the DNA TGTGCCAGCAGCGTAGGGGGCCTAGCGGGTGAGACCCAGTACTTC. This sequence joins TRBV9 and TRBJ2-5; the match to TRBD2 covers 8 bases. CDR1 and CDR2 (germline): SGDLS, YYNGEE. CDR3 length: 15 residues. V shed 0 bases and J 5 bases; nucleotides not matched to a gene: 6.